One TCR beta chain is described in this entry. The same CDR3 can be traced to other DNA sequences in this sample. Data came from immunoSEQ multiplex PCR; TCRdb stores just in-frame clones and leaves some out. The sample contains hundreds of thousands of clones, around 92% of which appear only once. This specimen belongs to a study of blood T cell repertoires in COVID-19. Study-level information: The samples span acute and convalescent COVID-19 from the United States, Italy and Spain. T cells, B-cell-depleted T cells, or PBMCs supplied cDNA or gDNA.

Seattle patient enrollment occurred during active infection, with longitudinal follow-up thereafter. Sequenced input: peripheral blood. This clonotype originated in a woman under 40 with COVID-19, enrolled during active disease.

CDR3 sequence (DNA): TGCGCCAGCAGCCCGGGTCAGGGTTCCTACAATGAGCAGTTCTTC. Protein: CASSPGQGSYNEQFF. This rearrangement joins TRBV5-1 to TRBJ2-1; perhaps TRBD1 as D (5 bases). V lost 4 bases to trimming and J lost 1 base, with 12 bases between them. The germline V gene has CDR1 SGHRS and CDR2 YFSETQ. The CDR3 contains 15 residues.